This T cell receptor (beta chain) came from a study of STAT5B mutations in CD4+ large granular lymphocyte leukemia. Points from the study as a whole: Compared with healthy controls (2/35), patient top clones favored TRBV06 (8/27). CD4-sorted patient repertoires seemed more clonal than healthy CD4+ repertoires. Higher CD4+ than CD8+ T-LGLL clonality might reflect small sample size.

About this clone: Its antigen is not identified.

Trimming removed 1 base at V and 4 bases at J, with 10 bases between. In germline, CDR1 is SEHNR, CDR2 FQNEAQ (reference sequence). The CDR3 totals 14 residues. In the original workflow: Lowest detectable productive clonotype frequency was 2.59 x 10-5. TCRdb's copy holds only in-frame clones and misses some; the assay was immunoSEQ multiplex PCR. V and J calls and clone size are copied from that table; D and trimming were computed from the DNA. The top ten hold 5.5% to 7.5% of the sample, which has roughly 30,000 clones, around four fifths seen once. The receptor comes from a human donor in good health. The V and J genes are TRBV7-9 and TRBJ1-1; D possibly corresponds to TRBD1 (6 bases). The sample taken for sequencing was CD4+ T cells from blood buffy coats. The CDR3 nucleotides are TGTGCCAGCAGCTTAGAAGGGGGAGTCACTGAAGCTTTCTTT. This translates into CASSLEGGVTEAFF.